This entry describes one T cell receptor beta chain. Antigen specificity is unknown. The data are from a study of T cells in Graves' hyperthyroidism and ophthalmopathy. Enrolled ophthalmopathy patients presented with a Clinical Activity Score of at least 3, a NOSPECS grade of at least 4, and disease duration under 3 months. Diagnoses were made from clinical symptoms, serum measures (thyroxine and TRAb), thyroid ultrasound and orbital computed tomography. Germline V gene lookup returns CDR1 SQVTM and CDR2 ANQGSEA. Trimming took 5 bases from V and 3 from J, leaving 8 bases between them. The CDR3 has 11 amino acids. Overall study findings and caveats: Onset of ophthalmopathy came a median 6.5 months after the model predicted it.

RNA transcripts provided the source from which TCR beta CDR3 regions were amplified. Carried out on the TCR CDR3, a first-round RT-PCR used the HTBI primer set. TCRdb redid the calling of the multiplex PCR reads with MiXCR, one entry per CDR3 protein. The data contain 600,000 to 650,000 distinct CDR3 sequences, about 20% of them seen just once; the ten biggest clones take up 34%. The rearrangement uses TRBV29-1 and TRBJ2-7; no definite D call. This TCR was sampled from a man aged 30-40 years with Graves' ophthalmopathy. Sequenced sample: blood. Here the CDR3 reads CSVTAHYEQYF. Here the CDR3 DNA reads TGCAGCGTTACAGCCCACTACGAGCAGTACTTC.